The 21 T cell receptor beta chains in this list originate from one sample, sequenced in a study of blood T cell repertoires in COVID-19. Sequenced by immunoSEQ multiplex PCR; TCRdb stores in-frame clones only, minus some. Among around 330,000 clones listed, about 88% were seen once. Sequenced sample: PBMCs or T cells enriched from blood (not recorded which). The receptors originated from a woman aged 40 to 50 who had recovered from COVID-19.

J is TRBJ1-2 and V is TRBV15, with TRBD1 identical over 8 bases. CDR1 is LNHNV, CDR2 YYDKDF, per germline (reference sequence). The CDR3 loop spans 15 amino acids. V dropped 0 bases and J dropped 7; count of bases not matched to a gene: 7. CDR3 DNA: TGTGCCACCAGCAGAGAAACCAGGGGGCTTTCTGGCTACACCTTC. Translated, it gives CATSRETRGLSGYTF.

The chain employs TRBV19 and TRBJ2-6; maybe TRBD1 (7 bases). CDR1 and CDR2 (germline): LNHDA, SQIVND (reference sequence). Deletions cut 1 base from V and 7 bases from J, with 14 bases between. The CDR3 loop spans 16 amino acids. The CDR3: CASSIGQGGGANVLTF. The CDR3 coding sequence is TGTGCCAGTAGTATAGGGCAGGGGGGCGGCGCCAACGTCCTGACTTTC. Looking up the rest from reference TRBV19 and TRBJ2-6 gives the full variable domain: DGGITQSPKYLFRKEGQNVTLSCEQNLNHDAMYWYRQDPGQGLRLIYYSQIVNDFQKGDIAEGYSVSREKKESFPLTVTSAQKNPTAFYLCASSIGQGGGANVLTFGAGSRLTVL.

V gene TRBV30 combines with J gene TRBJ1-2, with no clear D. The CDR3 length is 14 residues. Trimming cost V 6 bases and J 2 bases, with 16 bases left between them. Germline V gene lookup returns CDR1 GTSNPN and CDR2 SVGIG (reference sequence). DNA for the CDR3: TGTGCCTGCCACCCGCCGGGGATCAACTATGGCTACACCTTC. It translates to CACHPPGINYGYTF.

The rearrangement uses TRBV28 and TRBJ2-1, with TRBD2 matching 9 bases. The length of the CDR3 is 17 residues. Unmatched junction bases numbered 13, after V lost 6 bases and J lost 4 bases. Per germline, CDR1 MDHEN and CDR2 SYDVKM. The CDR3 nucleotides read TGTGCCAGCAGCCCCCCCTTCGGACTAGCGAGTTACAATGAGCAGTTCTTC. It codes for CASSPPFGLASYNEQFF.

This clone has more than one count but fewer than ten. The CDR3 nucleotides read TGTGCCAGCAGCTTGACTAGCGGGAGCGGCTACGAGCAGTACTTC. Translating gives CASSLTSGSGYEQYF. This sequence joins TRBV5-6 and TRBJ2-7, with TRBD2 matching over 11 bases. V lost 1 base to trimming and J lost 3 bases; unmatched junction nucleotides: 3. The germline V gene has CDR1 SGHDT and CDR2 YYEEEE. The CDR3 runs to 15 residues.

The V call is TRBV5-5, the J call TRBJ2-5; 9 bases line up with TRBD2. The CDR3 consists of 16 residues. The V segment lost 1 base and the J segment 4 bases; nucleotides outside the gene matches: 8. CDR1 and CDR2 from the germline V gene are SGHKS and YYEKEE (reference sequence). CDR3 region: CASSLPSGAYLETQYF. In DNA, the CDR3 is TGTGCCAGCAGCTTGCCTAGCGGGGCGTATCTAGAGACCCAGTACTTC.

The genes are TRBV7-2 and TRBJ2-7; TRBD2 agrees at 7 bases. This CDR3 has 17 residues. V gave up 4 bases and J gave up 3 bases; unmatched junction bases: 15. CDR1 and CDR2 (germline): SGHTA, FQGNSA. The CDR3, as DNA: TGTGCCAGCAGCTGGGGGTTGGGGGACTACTTATTCTACGAGCAGTACTTC. Translated: CASSWGLGDYLFYEQYF.

Only one count was recorded for this clone. This chain connects TRBV10-1 to TRBJ1-1; D is perhaps TRBD1 (5 bases). CDR1 WNHNN and CDR2 SYGVQD come from the germline V gene (reference sequence). CDR3 size: 14 residues. V gave up 0 bases and J gave up 3 bases, with 8 bases separating them. CDR3 in amino acids: CASSESGRDTEAFF. Written as DNA, the CDR3 is TGCGCCAGCAGTGAGTCGGGCAGGGACACTGAAGCTTTCTTT.

The chain employs TRBV27 and TRBJ1-3, with a possible D match to TRBD1 (5 bases). Germline CDR1 and CDR2: MNHEY and SMNVEV (reference sequence). The CDR3 contains 16 residues. V lost 5 bases and J lost 2, with 16 bases in between. The CDR3 nucleotides read TGTGCCAGCAGTCAGACCCCGGGAGGGGCTGGAAACACCATATATTTT. It codes for CASSQTPGGAGNTIYF.

The chain employs TRBV27 and TRBJ1-1; D is undetermined. This CDR3 is 13 amino acids long. V shed 8 bases and J shed 7 bases, with 17 bases lying between them. In germline, CDR1 is MNHEY, CDR2 SMNVEV (reference sequence). Written as DNA, the CDR3 is TGTGCCAGCTCCCCGAAGGAGGCAGTTGAAGCTTTCTTT. This translates into CASSPKEAVEAFF.

Of note for this clone: One junction end does not reproduce the germline sequence, and a read error may be involved. The chain couples TRBV7-7 to TRBJ1-1, with a tentative D call TRBD1 (5 bases). Germline loops: CDR1 SSHAT, CDR2 FNYEAQ (reference sequence). This CDR3 is built from 13 residues. This CDR3 is CASSLQVNTEAFF. CDR3 sequence (DNA): TGTGCTAGCAGCTTACAGGTGAACACTGAAGCTTTCTTT.

The chain is built from TRBV28 and TRBJ1-2, with D unclear. The CDR3 runs to 14 residues. V lost 4 bases and J lost 0, with 9 bases in between. In germline, CDR1 is MDHEN, CDR2 SYDVKM. The CDR3 loop reads CASSSGAANYGYTF. The CDR3 DNA reads TGTGCCAGCAGTTCGGGAGCAGCTAACTATGGCTACACCTTC.

The chain couples TRBV6-5 to TRBJ2-1; D is possibly TRBD2 (5 bases). V was shortened by 5 bases and J by 5 bases, with 10 bases between the two germline ends. Germline V gene lookup returns CDR1 MNHEY and CDR2 SVGAGI. The CDR3 sequence is 13 residues long. The CDR3 is CASSPRVHNEQFF. DNA for the CDR3: TGTGCCAGCAGTCCGCGGGTACACAATGAGCAGTTCTTC.

The V and J genes are TRBV6-5 and TRBJ1-4, with 8 bases aligning to TRBD1. V shed 0 bases, J shed 8 bases, and the junction held 5 bases outside the gene matches. The CDR3 is 15 residues long. CDR1 and CDR2 (germline): MNHEY, SVGAGI. CDR3 region: CASSYSQGAGEKLFF. CDR3 DNA sequence: TGTGCCAGCAGTTACTCGCAGGGGGCCGGGGAAAAACTGTTTTTT.

This sequence joins TRBV24-1 and TRBJ2-2; the match to TRBD1 covers 7 bases. Germline V gene lookup returns CDR1 KGHDR and CDR2 SFDVKD. Trimming removed 4 bases from V and 3 bases from J; junction bases left unmatched: 10. This CDR3 is 17 amino acids long. The CDR3 reads CATSDPQRGLDTGELFF. In DNA, the CDR3 is TGTGCCACCAGTGACCCGCAAAGGGGGCTGGACACCGGGGAGCTGTTTTTT.

This clone occurred once. The rearrangement uses TRBV4-1 and TRBJ2-1; D gene unclear. The CDR3 has 13 amino acids. Trimming took off 2 bases at V and 4 bases at J, with 6 bases between the two ends. In germline, CDR1 is MGHRA, CDR2 YSYEKL. Here the CDR3 DNA reads TGCGCCAGCAGCCAATGGCAGTACAATGAGCAGTTCTTC. This codes for CASSQWQYNEQFF.

This clone occurred once. This chain connects TRBV6-5 to TRBJ2-1, with D perhaps TRBD1 (5 bases). This CDR3 has 14 amino acids. With 6 bases removed from V and 7 bases from J, the gap between germline ends came to 16 bases. Germline CDR1 MNHEY, CDR2 SVGAGI. As DNA, the CDR3 is TGTGCCAGCAGCGACTGGCAGGGAAGTAATGAGCAGTTCTTC. Amino acid sequence: CASSDWQGSNEQFF.

In DNA, the CDR3 is TGTGCCAGTAGTATCTCCTGGGCAGACTATGGCTACACCTTC. Translating gives CASSISWADYGYTF. The J gene is TRBJ1-2, the V gene TRBV19, with D unclear. V was pared by 3 bases and J by 3 bases, with 11 bases between. The CDR3 contains 14 residues. Germline V gives CDR1 LNHDA, CDR2 SQIVND (reference sequence).

The rearrangement links TRBV28 to TRBJ2-7; 9 bases agree with TRBD2. CDR3 length: 13 amino acids. The germline gives CDR1 MDHEN, CDR2 SYDVKM. The V and J ends lost 6 bases and 6 bases, in that order; junction bases with no gene match: 6. The CDR3 reads CASSPGLASEQYF. For the CDR3, the DNA is TGTGCCAGCAGCCCGGGACTAGCATCCGAGCAGTACTTC. Full variable domain (missing parts from reference TRBV28 and TRBJ2-7): DVKVTQSSRYLVKRTGEKVFLECVQDMDHENMFWYRQDPGLGLRLIYFSYDVKMKEKGDIPEGYSVSREKKERFSLILESASTNQTSMYLCASSPGLASEQYFGPGTRLTVT.

This chain joins TRBV28 and TRBJ1-6; D is unresolved. The germline V gene has CDR1 MDHEN and CDR2 SYDVKM. Deletions cut 7 bases from V and 5 bases from J, with 12 bases between. CDR3 size: 14 residues. CDR3 nucleotides: TGTGCCAGCACCGTGGGCCTCCATAATTCACCCCTCCACTTT. Its protein is CASTVGLHNSPLHF. Together with reference TRBV28 and TRBJ1-6, the CDR3 gives the full variable domain: DVKVTQSSRYLVKRTGEKVFLECVQDMDHENMFWYRQDPGLGLRLIYFSYDVKMKEKGDIPEGYSVSREKKERFSLILESASTNQTSMYLCASTVGLHNSPLHFGNGTRLTVT.

This clone was counted a single time. The gene calls are TRBV5-1 and TRBJ2-7, with D perhaps TRBD1 (5 bases). Deletions cut 4 bases from V and 2 bases from J, with 13 bases between. CDR1 and CDR2 from the germline V gene are SGHRS and YFSETQ. The CDR3 has 14 residues. This chain's CDR3 is CASSPMTDTYEQYF. The DNA of the CDR3 is TGCGCCAGCAGCCCAATGACAGATACCTACGAGCAGTACTTC.